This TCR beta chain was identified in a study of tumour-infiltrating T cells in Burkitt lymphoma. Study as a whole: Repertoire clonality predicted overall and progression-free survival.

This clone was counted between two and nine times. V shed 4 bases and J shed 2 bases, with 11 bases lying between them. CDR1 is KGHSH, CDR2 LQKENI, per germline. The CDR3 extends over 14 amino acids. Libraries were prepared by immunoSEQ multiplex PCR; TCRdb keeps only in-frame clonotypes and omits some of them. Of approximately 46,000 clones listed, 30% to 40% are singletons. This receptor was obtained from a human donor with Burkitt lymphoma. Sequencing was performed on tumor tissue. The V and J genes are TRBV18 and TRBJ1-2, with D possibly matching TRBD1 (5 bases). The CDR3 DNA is TGTGCCAGCTCACGTGACAGAAACAACTATGGCTACACCTTC. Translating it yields CASSRDRNNYGYTF.